This entry lists 19 T cell receptor beta chains sequenced from one sample in a study of control samples from healthy donors and cancer patients. Measured with immunoSEQ multiplex PCR; TCRdb has only the in-frame clones, and not every one. The profile shows approximately 98,000 clones, 70% to 85% of them singletons. Material for sequencing was blood. These receptors all come from a man aged 18 to 30 in good health.

The rearrangement joins TRBV6-5 to TRBJ1-1; D not certain. The CDR3 has 13 residues. Germline V CDR1 and CDR2: MNHEY, SVGAGI. V lost 2 bases and J lost 11, with 15 bases in between. The CDR3 is CASSYGLERLAFF. DNA for the CDR3: TGTGCCAGCAGTTACGGACTCGAAAGACTGGCTTTCTTT.

The rearrangement links TRBV5-1 to TRBJ1-3, with D perhaps TRBD1 (6 bases). The CDR3 consists of 15 residues. Germline CDR1 and CDR2: SGHRS and YFSETQ. Trimming shortened V by 4 bases and J by 0 bases, and 11 bases separated the two germline ends. CDR3 sequence reads: CASSDGQSSGNTIYF. CDR3 in DNA: TGCGCCAGCAGCGACGGACAGAGCTCTGGAAACACCATATATTTT.

J is TRBJ2-1 and V is TRBV7-9; D is ambiguous. The CDR3 runs 13 residues. The V and J ends lost 3 bases and 2 bases respectively, with 5 bases between them. Germline V CDR1 and CDR2: SEHNR, FQNEAQ (reference sequence). The CDR3 sequence is CASSLGTYNEQFF. As DNA, the CDR3 is TGTGCCAGCAGCTTGGGGACCTACAATGAGCAGTTCTTC.

The chain has TRBV7-6 and TRBJ2-7; D remains unclear. Germline V gives CDR1 SGHVS, CDR2 FNYEAQ. Trimming left V 1 base short and J 1 base short, with 8 bases between. CDR3 length: 14 residues. The CDR3 reads CASSLDGESYEQYF. In nucleotides, the CDR3 is TGTGCCAGCAGCTTAGATGGGGAATCCTACGAGCAGTACTTC.

This clone was observed a few times. The J gene is TRBJ1-4, the V gene TRBV7-6, with D perhaps matching TRBD1 (5 bases). Germline CDR1 reads SGHVS; CDR2 reads FNYEAQ. Deletions cut 1 base from V and 4 bases from J, with 10 bases between. CDR3 length equals 15 residues. The CDR3 sequence: CASSLETAFNEKLFF. In DNA, the CDR3 is TGTGCCAGCAGCTTAGAGACAGCATTTAATGAAAAACTGTTTTTT.

The chain combines TRBV6-5 with TRBJ2-3; tentative D call: TRBD1 (6 bases). The V and J ends lost 0 bases and 4 bases respectively, with 8 bases between them. This CDR3 has 14 amino acids. The V gene's germline CDR1 is MNHEY and CDR2 SVGAGI. This chain's CDR3 is CASSYSWTADTQYF. The CDR3 bases are TGTGCCAGCAGTTACTCATGGACAGCAGATACGCAGTATTTT.

This clone occurred once. The chain uses TRBV10-3 and TRBJ2-7; 7 bases agree with TRBD1. The CDR3 consists of 13 residues. The V gene end was trimmed by 6 bases and the J gene end by 2 bases; junction bases not matched to a gene: 4. Per germline, CDR1 ENHRY and CDR2 SYGVKD. The CDR3 nucleotides are TGTGCCATCAGAAGACAGGGAACCTACGAGCAGTACTTC. Translating it yields CAIRRQGTYEQYF.

The chain uses TRBV30 and TRBJ2-3; 12 bases fit TRBD2. This CDR3 contains 16 residues. The V gene's germline CDR1 is GTSNPN and CDR2 SVGIG (reference sequence). V was pared by 3 bases and J by 2 bases, with 6 bases of the junction left unmatched. This CDR3 reads CAWRVGLAGITDTQYF. CDR3 DNA: TGTGCCTGGAGAGTCGGACTAGCGGGGATCACAGATACGCAGTATTTT.

This clone was recorded many times. The chain is built from TRBV27 and TRBJ2-2; 10 bases map to TRBD1. The CDR3 sequence is 16 residues long. J lost 8 bases, V lost 6 bases, and 12 bases had no gene match. Germline V gene lookup returns CDR1 MNHEY and CDR2 SMNVEV (reference sequence). CDR3 protein: CASSLRGQGLPGELFF. CDR3 bases: TGTGCCAGCAGCCTCCGGGGACAGGGGCTCCCGGGGGAGCTGTTTTTT.

This clone has just one count. The chain uses TRBV6-5 and TRBJ1-2, with D maybe TRBD1 (5 bases). CDR1 is MNHEY and CDR2 is SVGAGI in the germline V gene. The CDR3 sequence is 15 residues long. Trimming took off 5 bases at V and 5 bases at J, with 18 bases between the two ends. The CDR3 is CASSREGSSRYGYTF. For the CDR3, the DNA is TGTGCCAGCAGTCGAGAGGGGAGTTCGAGGTATGGCTACACCTTC.

The V gene is TRBV6-4, the J gene TRBJ1-1, with 7 bases fitting TRBD1. The germline V gene encodes CDR1 MRHNA and CDR2 SNTAGT. This CDR3 is 12 amino acids long. J gave up 4 bases and V 6 bases, and 2 bases lay outside the gene matches. The CDR3 bases are TGTGCCAGCAGCCCAGGGGGCACTGAAGCTTTCTTT. It codes for CASSPGGTEAFF.

The chain combines TRBV5-1 with TRBJ2-1; D is unresolved. The germline gives CDR1 SGHRS, CDR2 YFSETQ. CDR3 size: 12 residues. The V end lost 1 base, the J end lost 6 bases, and 5 bases lay between the germline ends. The CDR3 sequence is CASSLTSNEQFF. The CDR3 DNA sequence: TGCGCCAGCAGCTTGACTTCCAATGAGCAGTTCTTC.

This clone appeared a few times. The chain has TRBV4-3 and TRBJ1-2, with a weak D call TRBD1 (5 bases). There are 14 residues in the CDR3. Trimming took off 6 bases at V and 4 bases at J, with 15 bases between the two ends. Per the germline V gene, CDR1 is LGHNA and CDR2 is YSLEER. CDR3 sequence: CASSLQTDRYGYTF. The DNA for the CDR3 is TGCGCCAGCAGTCTTCAGACAGATCGCTATGGCTACACCTTC.

V usage is TRBV4-1 and J usage is TRBJ2-3, with D possibly being TRBD1 (6 bases). Germline-derived CDR1 and CDR2 are MGHRA and YSYEKL. Trimming removed 6 bases from V and 6 bases from J, with 10 bases in between. The CDR3 loop spans 12 amino acids. CDR3: CASRKTGDTQYF. The CDR3 DNA reads as TGCGCCAGCAGGAAAACAGGGGATACGCAGTATTTT.

This clone was observed a single time. The chain combines TRBV9 with TRBJ1-1; weak D call: TRBD1 (6 bases). The V gene lost 2 bases and the J gene lost 5 bases, with 13 bases spanning the gap. The CDR3 loop spans 14 amino acids. Per germline, CDR1 SGDLS and CDR2 YYNGEE. Here the CDR3 DNA reads TGTGCCAGCAGCGTCCGTACAGGGAGGACTGAAGCTTTCTTT. Its translation is CASSVRTGRTEAFF.

This clone was picked up a small number of times. One end of the junction fails to match germline, which may point to a read error. The chain is built from TRBV3-1 (or the pseudogene TRBV3-2) and TRBJ2-7; D remains ambiguous. The germline V gene has CDR1 LGHDT and CDR2 YNNKEL (reference sequence). The CDR3 has 11 residues. For the CDR3, the DNA is TGTGCCAGCAGCCAAGGCTGGCTCCTTAGTTTC. As protein: CASSQGWLLSF.

V usage is TRBV19 and J usage is TRBJ1-2; weak D call: TRBD1 (6 bases). From germline, CDR1 is LNHDA and CDR2 SQIVND (reference sequence). Trimming stripped 6 bases from V and 8 bases from J, with 13 bases between. The CDR3 totals 12 residues. CDR3 in amino acids: CASRDGGQGYTF. The CDR3 nucleotides read TGTGCCAGTAGAGACGGGGGGCAGGGCTACACCTTC.

This chain uses TRBV11-2 with TRBJ2-3; tentative D call: TRBD2 (6 bases). Trimming took off 5 bases at V and 1 base at J, with 16 bases between the two ends. This CDR3 is built from 16 residues. The germline CDR1 and CDR2 sequences are SGHAT and FQNNGV. As DNA, the CDR3 is TGTGCCAGCAGCCAAGTGGCGGGGTTGGGCACAGATACGCAGTATTTT. Its translation: CASSQVAGLGTDTQYF.

The CDR3 sequence: CASHRGSGANVLTF. The CDR3 nucleotides are TGTGCCAGCCATAGGGGGTCTGGGGCCAACGTCCTGACTTTC. The V call is TRBV28, the J call TRBJ2-6, with a weak D call TRBD1 (6 bases). Germline CDR1 is MDHEN and CDR2 is SYDVKM. The CDR3 covers 14 residues. V dropped 8 bases and J dropped 1 base, with 9 bases sitting between them.